This T cell receptor beta chain was recovered during a study of cytomegalovirus exposure and HLA in healthy donors. The V gene's germline CDR1 is SGDLS and CDR2 YYNGEE. The CDR3 runs to 13 residues. Trimming stripped 0 bases from V and 2 bases from J, with 3 bases between. Primers: 60 Vbeta forward and 13 Jbeta reverse. The table came from immunoSEQ multiplex PCR; TCRdb's copy has only in-frame clones and leaves some out. This table has about 50,000 clones, roughly four fifths appearing once. General observations from the study: Several of the most significant clusters were apparently associated with common viral pathogens in a later analysis. The study listed approximately 170 cytomegalovirus-associated TCR beta chains. A few of the chains that were CMV-associated were confirmed in vitro to be specific for CMV antigens.

In the case of this clone: The target antigen is unknown.

Material: PBMCs. This chain uses TRBV9 with TRBJ1-3; no firm D call. This clonotype was sampled from a woman aged 40 to 50 in good health and CMV-seropositive. CDR3 residues: CASSVATGNTIYF. In DNA form, the CDR3 reads TGTGCCAGCAGCGTAGCTACTGGAAACACCATATATTTT.